Reported below is one T cell receptor (beta chain). Its antigen is as yet unknown. The CDR3 has 14 residues. The germline gives CDR1 SEHNR, CDR2 FQNEAQ (reference sequence). V lost 5 bases to trimming and J lost 7 bases; unmatched junction nucleotides: 7. The sample belongs to a study of blood T cells in healthy people across ages. Whole-study findings and limits: Long-lived donors had more naive CD4+ cells and higher diversity than aged donors.

Using a J-beta primer mix together with a sample-barcoded 5' primer, a second PCR was run for about 6 to 11 cycles. MiXCR, applied by TCRdb to the 5' RACE reads, yields one record per CDR3 protein. The profile covers hundreds of thousands of distinct CDR3 sequences, with 20% to 30% appearing a single time and 2.5% to 3.5% taken by the ten largest. This sample also appeared in a second study, on T cells of mothers and their children. That paper notes: Barcodes for each sample and 2-4 random nucleotides were added by the M1S primer used in the second PCR. The study obtained over 8 million TCR beta CDR3 reads per mother and a few million per child.

The material sequenced was blood. The chain joins TRBV7-9 to TRBJ2-1, with 8 nucleotides matching TRBD2. The clonotype was recovered from a boy aged 5 to 17 in good health. In DNA form, the CDR3 reads TGTGCCAGCAGCCCCCCGGGGGGGCCAAATGAGCAGTTCTTC. The encoded protein is CASSPPGGPNEQFF.